The rows below give T cell receptor beta chains drawn from one sample of a study of blood T cell repertoires in COVID-19. Profiled with immunoSEQ multiplex PCR; TCRdb holds only in-frame clones, not every one. The sample lists about 250,000 clones; about 80% were seen once. Sample: PBMCs or T cells enriched from blood (not recorded which). The receptors derive from a man aged 45 to 65 who had recovered from COVID-19. CDR3s leave out the opening cysteine and the closing phenylalanine or tryptophan.

j_call | v_call | cdr3_aa
TRBJ1-3 | TRBV18 | ASSPGGQPGNTIY
TRBJ2-7 | TRBV20-1 | SARGAQAN
TRBJ2-1 | TRBV10-3 | AISERGDRTNEQF
TRBJ1-2 | TRBV30 | AWSVIRDSDNYGYT
TRBJ2-7 | TRBV5-4 | ASSWTGAYEQY
TRBJ1-1 | TRBV6-2/TRBV6-3 | ASSYSTSGAPIRTEAF
TRBJ2-7 | TRBV11-2 | ASSLGAGQGYEQY
TRBJ2-5 | TRBV24-1 | ATSDTQGTETQY
TRBJ2-7 | TRBV7-9 | ASSKGRSEEQY
TRBJ2-3 | TRBV19 | ASKVAGGPTDTQY
TRBJ2-1 | TRBV11-2 | ASSSQAGATGKQF
TRBJ1-2 | TRBV7-9 | ASSSPDRYHGYT
TRBJ2-2 | TRBV2 | ASIVGLSAGELF
TRBJ1-5 | TRBV28 | ASSSYGGGGNQPQH
TRBJ1-4 | TRBV5-6 | ASSVSRSEAEKLF
TRBJ1-4 | TRBV21-1 | ASSKRARGYATNEKLF
TRBJ1-1 | TRBV5-4 | ASSPGRQGAVNTEAF
TRBJ1-5 | TRBV14 | ASSQAPNQPQH
TRBJ2-1 | TRBV4-2 | ASSQDLPVAHYNEQF
TRBJ2-5 | TRBV5-4 | ASSSPGLPQETQY
TRBJ2-1 | TRBV6-5 | ASSKGQNNEQF
TRBJ2-5 | TRBV21-1 | ASRQGSETQY
TRBJ2-7 | TRBV5-3 | ARSLYTHEQY
TRBJ1-5 | TRBV20-1 | SASSGGVGNQPQH
TRBJ1-1 | TRBV13 | ASRGGAGTEAF
TRBJ2-1 | TRBV4-3 | ASSRVQGKQF
TRBJ1-2 | TRBV5-6 | ASSSLSPDYGYT
TRBJ2-1 | TRBV20-1 | SATSGQF
TRBJ2-5 | TRBV4-2 | ASSLQIGGQETQY
TRBJ1-1 | TRBV6-5 | ASTVTEITEAF
TRBJ2-7 | TRBV5-1 | ASSMTSGEPIYEQY
TRBJ2-1 | TRBV11-2 | ASGHNEQF
TRBJ2-7 | TRBV6-5 | ASSQFDEQY
TRBJ2-1 | TRBV28 | ASSSPGHHTGNEQF
TRBJ2-1 | TRBV10-3 | AISTPVGRAVGEF
TRBJ1-5 | TRBV18 | ASSPRQESNQPQH
TRBJ1-5 | TRBV6-5 | ASGQDPQH
TRBJ2-7 | TRBV7-9 | ASSLGGFYEQY
TRBJ1-1 | TRBV9 | ASSVGGVAREAF
TRBJ2-1 | TRBV5-1 | ASSLGFWGTGFYNEQF
TRBJ1-1 | TRBV18 | ASSLQGAIDAF
TRBJ2-2 | TRBV28 | ASSLQGPEYGELF
TRBJ2-1 | TRBV6-2/TRBV6-3 | ASSYSPGTSFDEQF
TRBJ2-7 | TRBV11-3 | ASSSHRGTVEQY
TRBJ1-5 | TRBV19 | ASSIVGHSNQPQH
TRBJ2-4 | TRBV27 | ASRPEGAAKNIQY